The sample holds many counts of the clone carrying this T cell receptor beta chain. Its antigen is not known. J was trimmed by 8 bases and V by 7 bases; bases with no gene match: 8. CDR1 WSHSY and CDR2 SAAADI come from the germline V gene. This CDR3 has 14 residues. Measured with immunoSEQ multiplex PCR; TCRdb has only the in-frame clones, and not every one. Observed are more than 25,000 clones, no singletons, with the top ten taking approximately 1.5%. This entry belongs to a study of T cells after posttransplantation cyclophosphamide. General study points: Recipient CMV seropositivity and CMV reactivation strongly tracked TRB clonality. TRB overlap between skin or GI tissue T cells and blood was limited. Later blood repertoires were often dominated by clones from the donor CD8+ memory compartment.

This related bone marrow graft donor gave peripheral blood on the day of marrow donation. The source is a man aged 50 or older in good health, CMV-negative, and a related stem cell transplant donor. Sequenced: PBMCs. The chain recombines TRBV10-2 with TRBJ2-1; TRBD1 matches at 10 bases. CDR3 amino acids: CASTTGQGIDEQFF. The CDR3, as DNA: TGCGCCAGCACAACGGGACAGGGGATCGATGAGCAGTTCTTC.